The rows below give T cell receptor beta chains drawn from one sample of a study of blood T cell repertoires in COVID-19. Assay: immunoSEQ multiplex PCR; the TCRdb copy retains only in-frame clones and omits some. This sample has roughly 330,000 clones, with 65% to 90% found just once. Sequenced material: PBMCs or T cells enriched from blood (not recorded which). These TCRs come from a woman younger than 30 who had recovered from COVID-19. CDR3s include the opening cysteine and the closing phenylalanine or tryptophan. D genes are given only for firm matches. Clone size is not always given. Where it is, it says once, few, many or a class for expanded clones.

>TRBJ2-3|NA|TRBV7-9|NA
TGTGCCAGCAGCTTAGTGACAACAGATACGCAGTATTTT
CASSLVTTDTQYF
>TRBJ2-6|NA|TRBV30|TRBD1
TGTGCCTGGAGTGTACGCTGGACAGGGGTAGCAGGGGCCAACGTCCTGACTTTC
CAWSVRWTGVAGANVLTF
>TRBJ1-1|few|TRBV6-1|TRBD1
TGTGCCAGCAGTGACCAGGGGGAAACCCTCCGGGCTTTCTTT
CASSDQGETLRAFF
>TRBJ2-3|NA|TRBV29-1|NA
TGCAGCGTTGAGTTGGGGGGGCACCCCACAGATACGCAGTATTTT
CSVELGGHPTDTQYF
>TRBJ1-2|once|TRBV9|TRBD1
TGTGCCAGCAGCGTAGTCCCATCTCCGGGACAGGGGGAGTATGGCTACACCTTC
CASSVVPSPGQGEYGYTF
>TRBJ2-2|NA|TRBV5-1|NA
TGCGCCAGCAGCAACAGGGAGAACACCGGGGAGCTGTTTTTT
CASSNRENTGELFF
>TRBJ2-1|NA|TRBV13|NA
TGTGCCAGCAGCCCGCGCCGAGGCAATGAGCAGTTCTTC
CASSPRRGNEQFF
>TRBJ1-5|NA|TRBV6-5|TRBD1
TGTGCCAGCAGTTCGGGACAGATCAATCAGCCCCAGCATTTT
CASSSGQINQPQHF
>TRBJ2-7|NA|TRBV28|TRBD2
TGTGCCAGCAGTTCCGGGGGACTAGCGGGATATTACGAGCAGTACTTC
CASSSGGLAGYYEQYF
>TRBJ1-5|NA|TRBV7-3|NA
TGTGCCAGCAGCTTAGGGGGGGATCAGCCCCAGCATTTT
CASSLGGDQPQHF
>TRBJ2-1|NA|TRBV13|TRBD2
TGTGCCAGCAGCTTCGGCGGGAGCGAGCAGTTCTTC
CASSFGGSEQFF
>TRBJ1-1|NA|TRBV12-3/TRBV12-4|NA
TGTGCCAGCAGTTTAGGCAGGGACACTGAAGCTTTCTTT
CASSLGRDTEAFF
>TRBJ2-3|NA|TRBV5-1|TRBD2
TGCGCCAGCAGCTTGGAACTAGCGGGGGAGTTGGGAGGCACAGATACGCAGTATTTT
CASSLELAGELGGTDTQYF
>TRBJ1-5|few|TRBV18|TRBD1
TGTGCCAGCTCACTGGGGACAGGGAATGCTCAGCCCCAGCATTTT
CASSLGTGNAQPQHF
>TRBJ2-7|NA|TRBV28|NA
TGTGCCAGCAGTTCGGACGAGCAGTACTTC
CASSSDEQYF
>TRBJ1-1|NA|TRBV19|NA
TGTGCCAGTAGAATGGGGGCTAAGGTGGGCACTGAAGCTTTCTTT
CASRMGAKVGTEAFF
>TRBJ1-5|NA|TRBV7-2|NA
TGTGCCAGCAGCCGGGGTGGGGGCAATCAGCCCCAGCATTTT
CASSRGGGNQPQHF
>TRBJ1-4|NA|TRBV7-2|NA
TGTGCCAGCAGCCAGACAGCTTACAATGAAAAACTGTTTTTT
CASSQTAYNEKLFF
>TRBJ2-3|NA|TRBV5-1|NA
TGCGCCAGCAGGGAGGGGCTGAGCACAGATACGCAGTATTTT
CASREGLSTDTQYF
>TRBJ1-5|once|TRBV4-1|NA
TGCGCCAGCAGCCAAGATTCCGCAGGGGTACGCAATCAGCCCCAGCATTTT
CASSQDSAGVRNQPQHF
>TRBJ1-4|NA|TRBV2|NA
TGTGCCAGCACAATTTGGCGACAAGCTAATGAAAAACTGTTTTTT
CASTIWRQANEKLFF
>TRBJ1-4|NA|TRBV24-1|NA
TGTGCCACCAGTGACAATGGACAGTCGGAAAGCGAAAAACTGTTTTTT
CATSDNGQSESEKLFF
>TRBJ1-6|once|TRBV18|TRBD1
TGTGCCAGCTCACCACAGGGACAGGGGGATTCACCCCTCCACTTT
CASSPQGQGDSPLHF
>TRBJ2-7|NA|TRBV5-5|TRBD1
TGTGCCAGCAGCTTTACGGGGACAGCCTACGAGCAGTACTTC
CASSFTGTAYEQYF
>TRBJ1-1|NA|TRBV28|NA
TGTGCCAGCAGTTCGCTATCTGAAGCTTTCTTT
CASSSLSEAFF
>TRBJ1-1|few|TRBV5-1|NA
TGCGCCAGCAGCTTGGACCCAACAACTGAAGCTTTCTTT
CASSLDPTTEAFF